This TCR beta chain was retrieved from a study of blood T cell repertoires in COVID-19. Across the study: Spain, Italy and the United States supplied samples that represented acute and convalescent COVID-19. In each case, the material was cDNA or gDNA derived from T cells, B-cell-depleted T cells, or PBMCs.

Per the authors' pipeline: Reference gene primer amplification gave estimated nucleated cell counts. Generated by immunoSEQ multiplex PCR, the TCRdb table keeps only in-frame clones and is missing some. V, J and clone size are taken as reported in that table, and D and trimming were inferred from the DNA itself. The sample includes approximately 54,000 clones, just over 85% of them seen just once. The CDR3 spans 15 residues. Germline V CDR1 and CDR2: LGHDT, YNNKEL (reference sequence). V dropped 1 base and J dropped 2; count of bases not matched to a gene: 5. The sequence was collected from a man older than 75 with active COVID-19. This chain links TRBV3-1 (or the pseudogene TRBV3-2) with TRBJ2-7, with 7 bases identical to TRBD1. Sequencing was done on a sample of peripheral blood. The CDR3 nucleotides read TGTGCCAGCAGCCAAGCTTGGCAGGGGGCCTACGAGCAGTACTTC. Its translation is CASSQAWQGAYEQYF.